What follows is one T cell receptor (beta chain) and its context. This may arise from a read error, as a much more abundant clone is one base away. The sample comes from a study of T cells in Graves' hyperthyroidism and ophthalmopathy. Amplification targeted TCR beta CDR3 regions from RNA transcripts. TCR CDR3 underwent first-round RT-PCR with the HTBI primer set. A single record per CDR3 protein comes from TCRdb applying MiXCR to the multiplex PCR reads. The table includes approximately 710,000 distinct CDR3 sequences, roughly 17% detected once. Trimming took 7 bases from V and 4 from J, leaving 16 bases between them. CDR3 size: 14 residues. Germline CDR1 and CDR2: WSHSY and SAAADI.

The receptor's source is a man aged 45-60 years with Graves' hyperthyroidism. The sequenced material came from blood. V and J are TRBV10-2 and TRBJ1-2, with D possibly matching TRBD1 (5 bases). DNA for the CDR3: TGCGCCAGCACACCCGGGGGTGCTAGCTATGGCTACACCTTC. This codes for CASTPGGASYGYTF.